This TCR beta chain was observed in a study of CD8+ T cells in alopecia areata. The study's findings and limits: Significant decreases in scalp clonality and expanded CD8+ clones followed tofacitinib treatment. Relative to normal scalp, lesional scalp, especially alopecia totalis/universalis, showed higher clonality. It was less clear whether patients shared TCRs than it was in mice, possibly because of HLA.

The treatment: oral pan-JAK inhibitor, 5-10 mg twice daily. CD4+ and CD8+ T cells were sorted from PBMCs stained for CD3, CD4 and CD8. Notes on this clone: The antigen is unknown.

This CDR3 has 14 residues. Germline V gives CDR1 SQVTM, CDR2 ANQGSEA. The V and J ends lost 6 bases and 12 bases respectively, with 24 bases between them. cDNA serving as the sequencing template came from extracted, reverse transcribed RNA. Libraries were prepared by immunoSEQ multiplex PCR; TCRdb keeps only in-frame clonotypes and omits some of them. Among approximately 210,000 clones listed, approximately 56% were seen once. Material: CD4+ T cells sorted from blood, obtained at week 4, from a patient treated with tofacitinib. The chain employs TRBV29-1 and TRBJ2-1, with D perhaps matching TRBD2 (6 bases). The sequence was obtained from a human donor with alopecia areata. The CDR3 region is CSVGGRNSLAGQFF. Written as DNA, the CDR3 is TGCAGCGTGGGGGGACGGAACTCCCTCGCGGGGCAGTTCTTC.